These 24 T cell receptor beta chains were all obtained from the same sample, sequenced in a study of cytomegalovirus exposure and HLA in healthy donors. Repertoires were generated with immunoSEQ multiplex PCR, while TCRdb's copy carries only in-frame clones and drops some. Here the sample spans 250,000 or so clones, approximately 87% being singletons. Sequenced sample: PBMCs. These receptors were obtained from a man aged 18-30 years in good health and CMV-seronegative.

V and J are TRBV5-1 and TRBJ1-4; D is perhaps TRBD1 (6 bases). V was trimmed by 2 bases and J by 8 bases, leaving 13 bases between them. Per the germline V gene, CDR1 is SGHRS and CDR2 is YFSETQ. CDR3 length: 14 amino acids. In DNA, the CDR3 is TGCGCCAGCAGCTTTGGGCCAGGGGAGGAAAAACTGTTTTTT. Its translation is CASSFGPGEEKLFF.

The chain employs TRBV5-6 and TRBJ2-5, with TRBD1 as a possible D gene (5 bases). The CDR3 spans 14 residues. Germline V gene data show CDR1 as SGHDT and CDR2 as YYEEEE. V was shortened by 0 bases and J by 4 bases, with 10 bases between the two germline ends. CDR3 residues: CASSLGSTGETQYF. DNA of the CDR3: TGTGCCAGCAGCTTGGGGAGTACAGGAGAGACCCAGTACTTC.

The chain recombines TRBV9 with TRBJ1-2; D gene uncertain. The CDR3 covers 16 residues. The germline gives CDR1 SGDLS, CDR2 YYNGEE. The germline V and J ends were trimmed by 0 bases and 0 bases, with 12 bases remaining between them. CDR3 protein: CASSVEVGRSNYGYTF. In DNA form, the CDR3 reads TGTGCCAGCAGCGTAGAAGTGGGCAGGTCTAACTATGGCTACACCTTC.

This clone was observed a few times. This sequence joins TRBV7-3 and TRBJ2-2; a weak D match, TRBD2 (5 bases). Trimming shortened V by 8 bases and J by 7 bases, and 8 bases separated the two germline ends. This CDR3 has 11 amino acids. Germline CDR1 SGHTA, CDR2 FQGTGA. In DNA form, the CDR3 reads TGTGCCAGCTCAAGCGGCGGGGAGCTGTTTTTT. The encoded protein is CASSSGGELFF.

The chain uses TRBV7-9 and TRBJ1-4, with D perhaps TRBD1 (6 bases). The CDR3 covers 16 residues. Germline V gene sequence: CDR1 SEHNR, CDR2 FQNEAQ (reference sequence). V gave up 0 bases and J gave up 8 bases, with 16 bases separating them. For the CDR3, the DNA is TGTGCCAGCAGCTTAGCGGGGGCCACCCTAGGGGAAAAACTGTTTTTT. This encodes CASSLAGATLGEKLFF.

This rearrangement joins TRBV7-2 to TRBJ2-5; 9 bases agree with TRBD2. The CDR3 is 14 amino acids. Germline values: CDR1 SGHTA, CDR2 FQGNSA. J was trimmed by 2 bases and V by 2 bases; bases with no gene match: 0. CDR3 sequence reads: CASSLSGGQETQYF. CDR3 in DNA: TGTGCCAGCAGCTTAAGCGGGGGGCAAGAGACCCAGTACTTC.

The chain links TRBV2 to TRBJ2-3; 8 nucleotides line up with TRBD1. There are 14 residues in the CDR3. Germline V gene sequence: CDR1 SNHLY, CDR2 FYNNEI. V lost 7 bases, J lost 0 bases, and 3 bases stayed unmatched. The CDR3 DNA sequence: TGTGCCAGCAATGGACAGGGCAGCACAGATACGCAGTATTTT. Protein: CASNGQGSTDTQYF.

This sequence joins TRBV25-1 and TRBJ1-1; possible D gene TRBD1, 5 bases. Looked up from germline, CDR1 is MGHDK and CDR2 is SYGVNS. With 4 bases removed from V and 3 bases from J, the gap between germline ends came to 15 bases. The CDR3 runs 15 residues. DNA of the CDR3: TGTGCCAGCAGTGGGACGAACAGGTATTACACTGAAGCTTTCTTT. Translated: CASSGTNRYYTEAFF.

This chain's CDR3 is CASSPGGYAEQYF. The CDR3 DNA reads TGTGCCAGCAGCCCAGGGGGGTACGCAGAGCAGTACTTC. The chain joins TRBV7-2 to TRBJ2-7, with D tentatively TRBD1 (7 bases). The V gene lost 5 bases and the J gene lost 7 bases, with 15 bases spanning the gap. Germline V lookup: CDR1 SGHTA, CDR2 FQGNSA. The CDR3 runs to 13 residues.

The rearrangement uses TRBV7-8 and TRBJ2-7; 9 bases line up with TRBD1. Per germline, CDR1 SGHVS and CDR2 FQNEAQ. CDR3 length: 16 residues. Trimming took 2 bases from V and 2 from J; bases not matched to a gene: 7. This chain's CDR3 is CASSLFSGQGTYEQYF. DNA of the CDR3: TGTGCCAGCAGCTTATTTTCGGGACAGGGCACCTACGAGCAGTACTTC.

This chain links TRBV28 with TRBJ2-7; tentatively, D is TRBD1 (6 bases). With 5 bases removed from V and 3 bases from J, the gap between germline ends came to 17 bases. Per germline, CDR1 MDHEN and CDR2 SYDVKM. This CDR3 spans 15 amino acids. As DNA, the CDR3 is TGTGCCAGCAGTCTACCGACCAGAGGGGGCTACGAGCAGTACTTC. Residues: CASSLPTRGGYEQYF.

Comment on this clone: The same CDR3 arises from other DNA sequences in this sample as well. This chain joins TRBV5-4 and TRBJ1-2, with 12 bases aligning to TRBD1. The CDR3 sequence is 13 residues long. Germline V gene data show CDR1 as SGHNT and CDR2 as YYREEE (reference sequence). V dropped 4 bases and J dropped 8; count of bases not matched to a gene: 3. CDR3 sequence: CASSPGQGAGYTF. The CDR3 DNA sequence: TGTGCCAGCAGCCCGGGACAGGGGGCCGGCTACACCTTC.

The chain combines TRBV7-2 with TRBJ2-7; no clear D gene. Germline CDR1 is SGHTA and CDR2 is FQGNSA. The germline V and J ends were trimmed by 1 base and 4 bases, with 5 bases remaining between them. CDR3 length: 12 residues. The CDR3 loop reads CASSLGAYEQYF. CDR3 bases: TGTGCCAGCAGCTTAGGGGCTTACGAGCAGTACTTC.

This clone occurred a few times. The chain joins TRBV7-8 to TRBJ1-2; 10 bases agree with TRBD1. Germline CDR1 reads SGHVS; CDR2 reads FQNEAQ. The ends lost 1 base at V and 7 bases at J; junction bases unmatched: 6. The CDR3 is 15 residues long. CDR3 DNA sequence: TGTGCCAGCAGCTTAGGGATCGGGACAGGGGCTGGCTACACCTTC. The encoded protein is CASSLGIGTGAGYTF.

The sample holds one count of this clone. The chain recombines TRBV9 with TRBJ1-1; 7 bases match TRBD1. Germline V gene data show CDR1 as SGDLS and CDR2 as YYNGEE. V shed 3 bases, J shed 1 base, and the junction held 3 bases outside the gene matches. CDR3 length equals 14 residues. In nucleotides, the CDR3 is TGTGCCAGCAGCGGTGCAGGGGGGAACACTGAAGCTTTCTTT. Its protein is CASSGAGGNTEAFF.

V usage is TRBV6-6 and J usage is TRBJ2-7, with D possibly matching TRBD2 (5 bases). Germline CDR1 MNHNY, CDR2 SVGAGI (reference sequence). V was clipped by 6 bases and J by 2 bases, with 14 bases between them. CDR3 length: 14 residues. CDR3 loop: CASSRTDITYEQYF. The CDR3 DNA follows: TGTGCCAGCAGCCGGACTGACATAACCTACGAGCAGTACTTC.

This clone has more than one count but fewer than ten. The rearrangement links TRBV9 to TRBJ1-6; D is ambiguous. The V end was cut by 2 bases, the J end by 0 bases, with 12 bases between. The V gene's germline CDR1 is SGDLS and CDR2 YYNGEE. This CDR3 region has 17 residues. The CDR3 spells CASSVSGLPSYNSPLHF. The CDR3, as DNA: TGTGCCAGCAGCGTGAGCGGGCTTCCCTCCTATAATTCACCCCTCCACTTT.

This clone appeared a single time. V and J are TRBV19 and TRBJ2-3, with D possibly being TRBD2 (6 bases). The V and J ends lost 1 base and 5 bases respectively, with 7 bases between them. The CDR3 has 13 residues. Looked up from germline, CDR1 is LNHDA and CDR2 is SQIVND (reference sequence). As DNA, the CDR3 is TGTGCCAGTAGTATAGGGAGGGGAGATACGCAGTATTTT. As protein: CASSIGRGDTQYF.

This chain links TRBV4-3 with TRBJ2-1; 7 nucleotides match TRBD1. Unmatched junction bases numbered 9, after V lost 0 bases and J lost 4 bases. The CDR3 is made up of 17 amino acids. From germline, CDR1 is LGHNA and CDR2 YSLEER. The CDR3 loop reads CASSQDSPGQLYNEQFF. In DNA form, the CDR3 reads TGCGCCAGCAGCCAAGACTCCCCGGGACAGTTATACAATGAGCAGTTCTTC.

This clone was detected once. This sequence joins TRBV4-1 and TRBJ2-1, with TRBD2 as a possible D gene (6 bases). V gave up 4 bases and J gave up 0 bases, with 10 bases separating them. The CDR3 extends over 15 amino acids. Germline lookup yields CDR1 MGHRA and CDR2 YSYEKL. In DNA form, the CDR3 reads TGCGCCAGCAGCCTCGGGGGTGGCTCCTACAATGAGCAGTTCTTC. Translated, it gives CASSLGGGSYNEQFF.

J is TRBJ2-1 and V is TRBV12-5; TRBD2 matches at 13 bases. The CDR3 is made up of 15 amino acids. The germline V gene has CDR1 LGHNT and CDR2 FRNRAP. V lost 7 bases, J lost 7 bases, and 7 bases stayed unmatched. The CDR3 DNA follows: TGTGCTAGTGTTAAGGGACTAGCGGGACGGAATGAGCAGTTCTTC. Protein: CASVKGLAGRNEQFF.

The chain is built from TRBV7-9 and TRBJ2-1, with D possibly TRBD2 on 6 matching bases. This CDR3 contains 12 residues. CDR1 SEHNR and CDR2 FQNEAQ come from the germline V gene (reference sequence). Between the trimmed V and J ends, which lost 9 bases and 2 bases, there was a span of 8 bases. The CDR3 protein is CASAGPYNEQFF. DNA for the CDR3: TGTGCCAGTGCGGGACCCTACAATGAGCAGTTCTTC.

CDR3 in amino acids: CSVRQGFSSYEQYF. The CDR3 region has the DNA TGCAGCGTTCGACAGGGGTTCAGCTCCTACGAGCAGTACTTC. V is TRBV29-1 and J is TRBJ2-7; 8 bases align to TRBD1. The germline gives CDR1 SQVTM, CDR2 ANQGSEA. V lost 5 bases, J lost 0 bases, and 6 bases stayed unmatched. CDR3 size: 14 residues.

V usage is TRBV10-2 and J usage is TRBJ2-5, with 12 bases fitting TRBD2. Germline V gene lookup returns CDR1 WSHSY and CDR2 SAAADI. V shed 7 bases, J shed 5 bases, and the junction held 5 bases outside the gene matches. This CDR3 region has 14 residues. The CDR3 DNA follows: TGCGCCAGCACCGGACTAGCGGGGATGGAGACCCAGTACTTC. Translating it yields CASTGLAGMETQYF.